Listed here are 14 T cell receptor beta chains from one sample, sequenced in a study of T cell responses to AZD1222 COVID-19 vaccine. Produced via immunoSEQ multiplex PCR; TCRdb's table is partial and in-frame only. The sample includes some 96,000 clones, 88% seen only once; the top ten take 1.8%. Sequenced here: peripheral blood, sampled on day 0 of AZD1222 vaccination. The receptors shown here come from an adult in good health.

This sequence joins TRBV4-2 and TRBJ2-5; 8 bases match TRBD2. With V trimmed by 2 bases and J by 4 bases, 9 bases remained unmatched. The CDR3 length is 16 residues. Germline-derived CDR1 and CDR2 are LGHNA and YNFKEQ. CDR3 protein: CASSQLPGLDRETQYF. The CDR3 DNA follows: TGTGCCAGCAGCCAACTCCCGGGACTAGACCGAGAGACCCAGTACTTC.

The DNA for the CDR3 is TGCGCCAGCAGAGTACTACCTCGGGACACATACACCGGGGAGCTGTTTTTT. Amino acid sequence: CASRVLPRDTYTGELFF. J is TRBJ2-2 and V is TRBV5-1; D might be TRBD1 (6 bases). V lost 5 bases to trimming and J lost 3 bases, with 20 bases between them. The CDR3 spans 17 residues. Germline V gene lookup returns CDR1 SGHRS and CDR2 YFSETQ.

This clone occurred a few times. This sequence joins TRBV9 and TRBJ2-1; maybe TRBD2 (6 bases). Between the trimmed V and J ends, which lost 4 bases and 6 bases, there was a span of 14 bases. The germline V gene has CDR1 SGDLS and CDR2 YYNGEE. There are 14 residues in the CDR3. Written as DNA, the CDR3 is TGTGCCAGCAGCCCTTCCGGAGGGCCCAATGAGCAGTTCTTC. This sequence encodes CASSPSGGPNEQFF.

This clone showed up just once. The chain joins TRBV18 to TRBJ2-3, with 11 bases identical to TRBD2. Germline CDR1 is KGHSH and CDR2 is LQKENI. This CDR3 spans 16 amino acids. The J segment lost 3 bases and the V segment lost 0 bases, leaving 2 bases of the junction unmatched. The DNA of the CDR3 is TGTGCCAGCTCACCACCTAGCGGGAGGGTTACAGATACGCAGTATTTT. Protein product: CASSPPSGRVTDTQYF.

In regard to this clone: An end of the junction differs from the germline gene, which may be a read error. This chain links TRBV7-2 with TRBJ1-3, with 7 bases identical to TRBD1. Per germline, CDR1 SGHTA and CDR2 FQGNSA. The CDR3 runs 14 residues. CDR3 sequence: CAGSLDRAGNTIYF. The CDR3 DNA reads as TGTGCCGGCAGCTTAGACAGGGCTGGAAACACCATATATTTT.

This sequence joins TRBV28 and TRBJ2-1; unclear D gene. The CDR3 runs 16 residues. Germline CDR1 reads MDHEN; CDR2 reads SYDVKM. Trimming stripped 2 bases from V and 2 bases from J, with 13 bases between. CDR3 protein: CASSLMSHLTYNEQFF. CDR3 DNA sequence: TGTGCCAGCAGTTTAATGTCACACCTAACCTACAATGAGCAGTTCTTC.

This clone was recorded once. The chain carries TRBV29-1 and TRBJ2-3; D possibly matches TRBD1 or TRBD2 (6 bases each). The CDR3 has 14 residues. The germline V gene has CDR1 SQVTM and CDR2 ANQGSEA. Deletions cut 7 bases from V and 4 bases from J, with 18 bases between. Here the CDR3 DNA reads TGCAGCGCGGAGGGCAGGGGAACCCCAGATACGCAGTATTTT. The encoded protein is CSAEGRGTPDTQYF.

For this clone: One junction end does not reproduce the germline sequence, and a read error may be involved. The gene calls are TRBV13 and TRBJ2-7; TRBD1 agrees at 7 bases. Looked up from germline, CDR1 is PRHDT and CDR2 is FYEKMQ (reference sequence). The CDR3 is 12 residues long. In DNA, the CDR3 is TGTGCCAGCAGCTTAGACAGGGGCTACCCGCACTTC. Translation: CASSLDRGYPHF.

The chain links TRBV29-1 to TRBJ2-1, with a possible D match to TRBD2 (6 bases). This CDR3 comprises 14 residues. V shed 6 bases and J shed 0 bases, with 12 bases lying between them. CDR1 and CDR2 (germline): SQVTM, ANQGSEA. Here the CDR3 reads CSVARGSSYNEQFF. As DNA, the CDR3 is TGCAGCGTCGCTCGGGGGAGCTCCTACAATGAGCAGTTCTTC.

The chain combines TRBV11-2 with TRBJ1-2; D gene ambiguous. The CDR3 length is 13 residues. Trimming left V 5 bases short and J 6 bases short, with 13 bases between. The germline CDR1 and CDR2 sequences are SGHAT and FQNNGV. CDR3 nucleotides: TGTGCCAGCAGCCGCTGGGTAGAAGATGGCTACACCTTC. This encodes CASSRWVEDGYTF.

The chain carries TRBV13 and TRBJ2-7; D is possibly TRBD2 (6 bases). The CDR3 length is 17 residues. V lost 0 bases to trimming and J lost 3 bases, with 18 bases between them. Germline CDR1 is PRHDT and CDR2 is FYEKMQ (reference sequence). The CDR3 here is CASSLGQSGRRDYEQYF. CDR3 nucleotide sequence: TGTGCCAGCAGCTTAGGGCAGTCAGGGAGGAGGGACTACGAGCAGTACTTC.

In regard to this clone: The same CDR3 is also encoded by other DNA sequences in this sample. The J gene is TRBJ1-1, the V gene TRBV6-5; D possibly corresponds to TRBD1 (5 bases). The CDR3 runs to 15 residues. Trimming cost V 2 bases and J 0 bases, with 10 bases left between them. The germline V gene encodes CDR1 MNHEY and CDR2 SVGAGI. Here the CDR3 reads CASSYPGRMNTEAFF. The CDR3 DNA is TGTGCCAGCAGTTACCCGGGACGGATGAACACTGAAGCTTTCTTT.

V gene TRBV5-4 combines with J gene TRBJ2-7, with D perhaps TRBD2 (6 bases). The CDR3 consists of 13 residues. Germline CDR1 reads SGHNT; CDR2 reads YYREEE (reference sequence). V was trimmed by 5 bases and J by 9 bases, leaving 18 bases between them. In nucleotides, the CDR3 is TGTGCCAGCAGTTCGGGACTTTTTACCCGGCAGTACTTC. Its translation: CASSSGLFTRQYF.

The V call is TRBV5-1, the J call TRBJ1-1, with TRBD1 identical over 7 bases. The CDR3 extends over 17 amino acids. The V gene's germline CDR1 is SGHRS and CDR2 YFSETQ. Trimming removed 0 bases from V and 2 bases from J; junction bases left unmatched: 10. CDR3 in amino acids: CASSLVKGADLNTEAFF. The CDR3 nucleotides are TGCGCCAGCAGCTTGGTTAAGGGGGCTGATTTAAACACTGAAGCTTTCTTT.